Listed here are 21 T cell receptor beta chains from one sample, sequenced in a study of spatial heterogeneity in lung cancer. MiXCR, applied by TCRdb to the 5' RACE reads, yields one record per CDR3 protein. Altogether some 40,000 distinct CDR3 sequences are present, roughly 5.6% being singletons, with the ten largest covering 20% to 30%. Indicated time point: sample taken at primary tumor resection. Frozen PBMC, nontumor lung or tumor provided whole RNA, which was sequenced unsorted. The sequenced sample was PBMCs, obtained at surgery. These receptors came from a female donor with early-stage non-small cell lung cancer.

This clonotype was detected many times. This chain connects TRBV11-2 to TRBJ2-5; no firm D call. There are 16 residues in the CDR3. The germline V gene encodes CDR1 SGHAT and CDR2 FQNNGV. V lost 1 base and J lost 1, with 13 bases in between. CDR3: CASSLGASRVQETQYF. The CDR3 DNA reads TGTGCCAGCAGCTTAGGAGCATCACGGGTCCAAGAGACCCAGTACTTC.

V usage is TRBV3-2 and J usage is TRBJ2-7; the table's D gene call, TRBD2, was not cross checked with the DNA. TRBV3-2 is assigned pseudogene status. This CDR3 is built from 13 residues. The CDR3 region is CASPQDPYYEQYF. The CDR3 DNA follows: TGTGCCAGCCCACAGGACCCTTACTACGAGCAGTACTTC.

This clonotype was observed at least ten times. The V and J genes are TRBV29-1 and TRBJ1-2; D is perhaps TRBD1 (6 bases). The CDR3 sequence is 12 residues long. V gave up 3 bases and J gave up 4 bases, with 9 bases separating them. Germline-derived CDR1 and CDR2 are SQVTM and ANQGSEA. The CDR3 sequence is CSVEAGAYGYTF. Here the CDR3 DNA reads TGCAGCGTTGAGGCAGGGGCCTATGGCTACACCTTC.

This clonotype was detected a few times. The genes are TRBV4-3 and TRBJ2-3, with D possibly TRBD2 on 6 matching bases. The CDR3 extends over 21 amino acids. Per germline, CDR1 LGHNA and CDR2 YSLEER. The V end lost 0 bases, the J end lost 6 bases, and 31 bases lay between the germline ends. CDR3: CASSQDLGGFGGLALRDTQYF. The DNA for the CDR3 is TGCGCCAGCAGCCAAGATCTGGGAGGATTCGGTGGGCTAGCGCTTAGGGATACGCAGTATTTT.

This clonotype is labeled as medium-sized (0.01 to 0.1%). The genes are TRBV12-3 or TRBV12-4 and TRBJ2-2; the D is unclear. The CDR3 has 12 residues. Between the trimmed V and J ends, which lost 8 bases and 5 bases, there was a span of 9 bases. The chain's CDR3 is CASSLMTGELFF. CDR3 in DNA: TGTGCCAGCTCGCTTATGACCGGGGAGCTGTTTTTT.

This CDR3 reads CASRDRKREHEQYF. The DNA for the CDR3 is TGTGCCAGCAGGGACCGGAAGCGGGAACACGAGCAGTACTTC. V gene TRBV12-3 or TRBV12-4 combines with J gene TRBJ2-7; 7 bases are shared with TRBD2. The junction had 10 bases not matched to a gene; V was cut back by 6 bases and J by 5 bases. The CDR3 is 14 residues long.

This clonotype has only a few counts. DNA of the CDR3: TGCAGTGCTAACCCCGTGGTAACGGTCTCCGAAGAGACCCAGTACTTC. This gives the protein CSANPVVTVSEETQYF. The rearrangement joins TRBV20-1 to TRBJ2-5; D remains ambiguous. This CDR3 comprises 16 residues. Germline CDR1 DFQATT, CDR2 SNEGSKA (reference sequence). V was pared by 4 bases and J by 3 bases, with 21 bases between.

The chain uses TRBV20-1 and TRBJ1-1; no firm D call. The CDR3 runs 11 residues. V lost 5 bases to trimming and J lost 11 bases, with 15 bases between them. CDR1 and CDR2 from the germline V gene are DFQATT and SNEGSKA (reference sequence). CDR3 in DNA: TGCAGTGCTGGTTCCCGAACGCATGCTTTCTTT. Its translation: CSAGSRTHAFF.

This clonotype was counted between two and nine times. The CDR3 spells CASSFRSDTNTEAFF. CDR3 DNA sequence: TGTGCCAGCAGCTTCCGTTCGGACACGAACACTGAAGCTTTCTTT. This chain joins TRBV5-6 and TRBJ1-1, with D maybe TRBD1 (5 bases). CDR1 and CDR2 (germline): SGHDT, YYEEEE. V was pared by 2 bases and J by 1 base, with 12 bases between. The CDR3 extends over 15 amino acids.

The chain joins TRBV9 to TRBJ2-3, with 7 bases identical to TRBD2. The V gene end was trimmed by 0 bases and the J gene end by 2 bases; junction bases not matched to a gene: 6. There are 16 residues in the CDR3. The germline V gene encodes CDR1 SGDLS and CDR2 YYNGEE. This chain's CDR3 is CASSVDVGGFTDTQYF. In nucleotides, the CDR3 is TGTGCCAGCAGCGTAGATGTGGGGGGGTTCACAGATACGCAGTATTTT.

This clonotype has at least ten counts. This chain uses TRBV4-1 with TRBJ2-3, with D tentatively TRBD1 or TRBD2 (5 bases each). Germline V lookup: CDR1 MGHRA, CDR2 YSYEKL. The ends were cut back, 1 base at V and 4 bases at J, with 18 bases in the middle. The CDR3 totals 17 residues. The CDR3 sequence: CASSQVPPGRGADTQYF. In nucleotides, the CDR3 is TGCGCCAGCAGCCAAGTACCCCCGGGACGAGGGGCAGATACGCAGTATTTT.

This clonotype has a count of ten or more. The V gene is TRBV19, the J gene TRBJ1-2; D gene uncertain. Germline-derived CDR1 and CDR2 are LNHDA and SQIVND (reference sequence). With 3 bases removed from V and 2 bases from J, the gap between germline ends came to 22 bases. This CDR3 has 18 amino acids. As DNA, the CDR3 is TGTGCCAGTAGTATTATTCGGGCAGGCCTATTATCCAACTATGGCTACACCTTC. It codes for CASSIIRAGLLSNYGYTF.

This clonotype was found many times. The V and J genes are TRBV6-6 and TRBJ2-5, with 8 bases identical to TRBD1. Germline V gene lookup returns CDR1 MNHNY and CDR2 SVGAGI (reference sequence). The CDR3 extends over 14 amino acids. Trimming removed 6 bases from V and 2 bases from J; junction bases left unmatched: 5. The CDR3 region has the DNA TGTGCCAGCAGGGGCCGGACAGGGCAAGAGACCCAGTACTTC. Its protein is CASRGRTGQETQYF.

The chain couples TRBV20-1 to TRBJ1-4; 9 bases match TRBD1. The germline V gene has CDR1 DFQATT and CDR2 SNEGSKA (reference sequence). The V segment lost 3 bases and the J segment 10 bases; nucleotides outside the gene matches: 6. This CDR3 is 13 amino acids long. The CDR3 DNA sequence: TGCAGTGCTAGTGACAGGGGGGCGGTAAAACTGTTTTTT. Its protein is CSASDRGAVKLFF.

At least ten counts were recorded for this clonotype. This sequence joins TRBV20-1 and TRBJ2-7; TRBD1 matches at 8 bases. Germline loops: CDR1 DFQATT, CDR2 SNEGSKA (reference sequence). Trimming cost V 6 bases and J 0 bases; bases outside gene matches: 7. The CDR3 is 14 amino acids. The CDR3 loop reads CSASLDRVSYEQYF. CDR3 sequence (DNA): TGCAGTGCCAGTCTGGACAGGGTCTCCTACGAGCAGTACTTC.

The chain has TRBV7-2 and TRBJ1-2; the D gene is possibly TRBD1 (6 bases). This CDR3 contains 16 residues. Germline CDR1 is SGHTA and CDR2 is FQGNSA. V was pared by 5 bases and J by 2 bases, with 18 bases between. The CDR3 loop reads CASSGEAGAPNYGYTF. CDR3 nucleotide sequence: TGTGCCAGCAGCGGGGAGGCGGGGGCCCCAAACTATGGCTACACCTTC.

This clonotype was detected a few times. This sequence joins TRBV2 and TRBJ2-3, with D perhaps matching TRBD2 (5 bases). Trimming cost V 6 bases and J 4 bases, with 14 bases left between them. There are 14 residues in the CDR3. In germline, CDR1 is SNHLY, CDR2 FYNNEI. CDR3: CASRDFRQADTQYF. The DNA of the CDR3 is TGTGCCAGCAGGGACTTCCGGCAAGCAGATACGCAGTATTTT.

This clonotype was counted many times. The rearrangement uses TRBV24-1 and TRBJ2-1, with D perhaps TRBD2 (5 bases). Germline CDR1 KGHDR, CDR2 SFDVKD. Between the trimmed V and J ends, which lost 3 bases and 5 bases, there was a span of 7 bases. The CDR3 is 13 residues long. The CDR3 region is CATSDRGDNEQFF. The CDR3 bases are TGTGCCACCAGTGATCGGGGAGACAATGAGCAGTTCTTC.

This clonotype was counted ten times or more. The chain recombines TRBV28 with TRBJ1-2; TRBD1 matches 7 bases. After removal of 1 base from V and 8 bases from J, the junction contained 7 bases not matched to a gene. Looked up from germline, CDR1 is MDHEN and CDR2 is SYDVKM. CDR3 size: 14 residues. CDR3: CASSLSKGAQGYTF. As DNA, the CDR3 is TGTGCCAGCAGTTTATCGAAGGGGGCCCAAGGCTACACCTTC.

The chain uses TRBV5-4 and TRBJ1-2; perhaps TRBD1 as D (6 bases). The germline V and J ends were trimmed by 3 bases and 8 bases, with 14 bases remaining between them. Germline lookup yields CDR1 SGHNT and CDR2 YYREEE (reference sequence). The CDR3 length is 13 residues. CDR3 nucleotide sequence: TGTGCCAGCAGCTGGGGGACAAGGAAAGGCTACACCTTC. Its protein product is CASSWGTRKGYTF.

In its sample, this clonotype was seen many times. The chain is built from TRBV5-1 and TRBJ2-5; TRBD2 aligns across 8 bases. The J segment lost 1 base and the V segment lost 6 bases, leaving 8 bases of the junction unmatched. The CDR3 extends over 15 amino acids. CDR1 SGHRS and CDR2 YFSETQ come from the germline V gene. This chain's CDR3 is CASTDQLAAQETQYF. The CDR3 bases are TGCGCCAGCACCGACCAACTAGCGGCCCAAGAGACCCAGTACTTC.